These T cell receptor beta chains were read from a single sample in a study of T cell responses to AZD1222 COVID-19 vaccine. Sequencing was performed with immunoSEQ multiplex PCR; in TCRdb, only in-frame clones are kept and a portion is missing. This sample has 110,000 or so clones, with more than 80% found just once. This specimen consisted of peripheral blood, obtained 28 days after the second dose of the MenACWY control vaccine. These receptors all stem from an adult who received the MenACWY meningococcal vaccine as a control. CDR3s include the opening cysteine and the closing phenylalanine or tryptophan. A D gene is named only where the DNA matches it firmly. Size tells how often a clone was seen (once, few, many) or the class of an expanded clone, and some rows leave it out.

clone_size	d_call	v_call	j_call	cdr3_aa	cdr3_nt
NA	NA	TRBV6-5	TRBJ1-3	CASSFGGNENTIYF	TGTGCCAGCAGTTTTGGAGGGAATGAAAACACCATATATTTT
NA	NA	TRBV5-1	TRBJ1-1	CASSLLGAGTEAFF	TGCGCCAGCAGCTTGTTGGGGGCTGGCACTGAAGCTTTCTTT
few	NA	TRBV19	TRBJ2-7	CASSEGPVGQISYEQYF	TGTGCCAGTAGTGAAGGCCCGGTCGGACAGATCTCCTACGAGCAGTACTTC
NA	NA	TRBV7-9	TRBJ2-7	CASHSLDDPSAFEQYF	TGTGCCAGCCACAGCTTAGATGACCCTAGCGCTTTCGAGCAGTACTTC
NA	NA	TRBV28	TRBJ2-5	CASNTGAETQYF	TGTGCCAGCAATACGGGGGCGGAGACCCAGTACTTC
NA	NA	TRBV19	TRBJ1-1	CASSRGHTEAFF	TGTGCCAGTAGTAGGGGGCACACTGAAGCTTTCTTT
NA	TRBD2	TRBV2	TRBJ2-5	CASSGDYSETQYF	TGTGCCAGCAGCGGGGACTATTCGGAGACCCAGTACTTC
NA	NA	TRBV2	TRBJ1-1	CASSWYRAEAFF	TGTGCCAGCAGCTGGTATCGCGCTGAAGCTTTCTTT
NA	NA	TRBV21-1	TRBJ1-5	CASSPHLQGEPQHF	TGTGCCAGCAGTCCTCACTTACAGGGGGAGCCCCAGCATTTT
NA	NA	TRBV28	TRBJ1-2	CASRLGGPYGYTF	TGTGCCAGCCGCTTGGGGGGTCCATATGGCTACACCTTC
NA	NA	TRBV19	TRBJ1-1	CASRYRESMNTEAFF	TGTGCCAGTAGATACAGGGAGTCGATGAACACTGAAGCTTTCTTT
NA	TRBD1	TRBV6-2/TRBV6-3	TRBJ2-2	CASSPGQGLDTGELFF	TGTGCCAGCAGCCCGGGACAGGGTCTAGACACCGGGGAGCTGTTTTTT
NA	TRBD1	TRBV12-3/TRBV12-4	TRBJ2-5	CASSPGQGGTQYF	TGTGCCAGCAGCCCGGGACAGGGCGGGACCCAGTACTTC
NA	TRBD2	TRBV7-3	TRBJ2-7	CASSEGPGLQYEQYF	TGTGCCAGCAGCGAAGGTCCGGGACTACAATACGAGCAGTACTTC
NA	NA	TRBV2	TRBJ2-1	CASRGLAPENEQFF	TGTGCCAGCAGGGGGTTAGCGCCCGAGAATGAGCAGTTCTTC
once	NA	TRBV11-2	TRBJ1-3	CASSAAYFSGNTIYF	TGTGCCAGCAGCGCCGCGTACTTCTCTGGAAACACCATATATTTT